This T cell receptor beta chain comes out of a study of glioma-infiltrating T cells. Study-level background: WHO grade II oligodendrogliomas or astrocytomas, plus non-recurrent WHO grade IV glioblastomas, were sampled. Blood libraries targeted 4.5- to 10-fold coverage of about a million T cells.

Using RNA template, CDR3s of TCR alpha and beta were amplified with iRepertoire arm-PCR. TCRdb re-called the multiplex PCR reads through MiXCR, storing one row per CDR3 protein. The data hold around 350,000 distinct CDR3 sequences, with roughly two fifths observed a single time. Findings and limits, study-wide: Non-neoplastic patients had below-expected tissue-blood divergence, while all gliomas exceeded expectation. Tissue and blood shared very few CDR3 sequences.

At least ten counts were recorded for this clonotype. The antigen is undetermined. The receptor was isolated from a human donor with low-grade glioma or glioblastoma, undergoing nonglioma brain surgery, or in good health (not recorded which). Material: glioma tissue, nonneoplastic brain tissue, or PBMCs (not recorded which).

The CDR3 DNA sequence: TGTGCCAGCAGTGACGGGACAGGGGAAAGGAATGAGCAGTTCTTC. It specifies CASSDGTGERNEQFF. The chain links TRBV6-4 to TRBJ2-1, with TRBD1 matching over 10 bases. The junction had 5 bases not matched to a gene; V was cut back by 2 bases and J by 7 bases. Germline V lookup: CDR1 MRHNA, CDR2 SNTAGT. The CDR3 is 15 amino acids.